Presented here are 10 T cell receptor beta chains from one specimen sequenced in a study of human T cells and chemical hapten exposure. In TCRdb, the RACE reads were re-called with MiXCR into one record per CDR3 protein. The sample carries 330,000 or so distinct CDR3 sequences, about 6% recorded once. As to time point: patch test 2, 6 weeks after DPC sensitization. Treatment noted: therapeutic diphenylcyclopropenone sensitization with weekly scalp DPC. The sequenced sample was whole blood, obtained in connection with sensitization to the hapten diphenylcyclopropenone (DPC). Receptors originate from a young woman with alopecia areata. Some clones in this sample may be carry-over from other donors' samples.

This chain uses TRBV5-8 with TRBJ2-3, with D unclear. This CDR3 comprises 10 residues. V was pared by 8 bases and J by 7 bases, with 8 bases between. Germline V CDR1 and CDR2: SGHTS, YDEGEE. The CDR3 here is CARARNTQYF. The CDR3 bases are TGTGCCAGAGCCCGGAATACGCAGTATTTT.

The table lists this clonotype with a few counts. The DNA of the CDR3 is TGTGCCACGACGGACAGAGATAATTCACCCCTCCACTTT. As protein: CATTDRDNSPLHF. This chain uses TRBV10-3 with TRBJ1-6; weak D call: TRBD1 (6 bases). The CDR3 consists of 13 residues. V was pared by 10 bases and J by 5 bases, with 12 bases between. Germline CDR1 and CDR2: ENHRY and SYGVKD.

This clonotype was seen many times. Sequence at one end of the junction differs from germline and may be a read error. The chain has TRBV12-3 or TRBV12-4 and TRBJ1-1; D perhaps matches TRBD1 (6 bases). The CDR3 is 13 amino acids. CDR3 amino acids: CASSLASGENAFF. The CDR3 DNA is TGTGCCAGCAGTCTAGCTTCAGGGGAAAATGCTTTCTTT.

This clonotype was detected ten times or more. The rearrangement joins TRBV3-1 to TRBJ1-6; 8 nucleotides agree with TRBD1. The CDR3 contains 16 residues. Germline V gene sequence: CDR1 LGHDT, CDR2 YNNKEL (reference sequence). The junction had 5 bases not matched to a gene; V was cut back by 0 bases and J by 7 bases. The CDR3 sequence: CASSQDQGAGNSPLHF. The DNA of the CDR3 is TGTGCCAGCAGCCAAGATCAGGGGGCGGGCAATTCACCCCTCCACTTT.

This clonotype was observed many times. This chain links TRBV3-1 with TRBJ1-1; D is undetermined. The CDR3 contains 15 residues. Germline V gene data show CDR1 as LGHDT and CDR2 as YNNKEL (reference sequence). Between the trimmed V and J ends, which lost 0 bases and 7 bases, there was a span of 15 bases. CDR3 sequence: CASSQDPSGGGEAFF. For the CDR3, the DNA is TGTGCCAGCAGCCAAGATCCCTCGGGTGGAGGTGAAGCTTTCTTT.

This clonotype was counted only a few times. This chain uses TRBV15 with TRBJ2-7, with TRBD1 matching over 8 bases. Germline loops: CDR1 LNHNV, CDR2 YYDKDF (reference sequence). Trimming removed 0 bases from V and 3 bases from J; junction bases left unmatched: 10. The CDR3 spans 17 residues. CDR3 sequence reads: CATSRDSGTGEVYEQYF. The CDR3 DNA sequence: TGTGCCACCAGCAGAGATTCCGGGACAGGTGAAGTCTACGAGCAGTACTTC.

This clonotype appeared a few times. An end of the junction does not agree with germline; a read error may underlie this. The J gene is TRBJ1-2, the V gene TRBV29-1, with D unresolved. Germline lookup yields CDR1 SQVTM and CDR2 ANQGSEA. The CDR3 covers 11 residues. CDR3 sequence (DNA): TGCAGCGTTGAAGTCAACTTTGGCTACACCTTC. It translates to CSVEVNFGYTF.

The rearrangement uses TRBV28 and TRBJ1-2; possibly TRBD1 for D (5 bases). The V gene's germline CDR1 is MDHEN and CDR2 SYDVKM. V lost 3 bases and J 4 bases, leaving 18 bases between the germline ends. This CDR3 spans 16 amino acids. The CDR3 region is CASSLAQGTRAYGYTF. The CDR3 bases are TGTGCCAGCAGTTTGGCCCAGGGTACAAGGGCCTATGGCTACACCTTC.

In this sample, this clonotype turned up a few times. The rearrangement joins TRBV4-3 to TRBJ2-2; possibly TRBD1 or TRBD2 for D (5 bases each). V lost 3 bases and J 3 bases, leaving 11 bases between the germline ends. The CDR3 is 15 residues long. Germline V gives CDR1 LGHNA, CDR2 YSLEER. As DNA, the CDR3 is TGCGCCAGCAGCCACGGGGCGGCGTACACCGGGGAGCTGTTTTTT. This gives the protein CASSHGAAYTGELFF.

In this sample, this clonotype turned up many times. This chain connects TRBV13 to TRBJ1-1; D not resolved. Trimming stripped 7 bases from V and 3 bases from J, with 15 bases between. The CDR3 spans 14 residues. CDR1 PRHDT and CDR2 FYEKMQ come from the germline V gene (reference sequence). The CDR3 DNA reads as TGTGCCAGCAACCAATTGGGAGAGGACACTGAAGCTTTCTTT. This sequence encodes CASNQLGEDTEAFF.